This entry describes one TCR beta chain. These data come from a study of blood T cell repertoires in COVID-19. As for the study in general: Samples representing acute and convalescent COVID-19 were sourced from the United States, Italy and Spain.

In the source study's methods: Reference gene primer amplification in the assay estimated nucleated cell counts. Produced via immunoSEQ multiplex PCR; TCRdb's table is partial and in-frame only. V, J and clone size were drawn from that table, and D and trimming were deduced from the DNA. The repertoire holds over 350,000 clones, with 91% as singletons. The clonotype originates from a woman in her thirties or forties who had been exposed to COVID-19. The specimen was PBMCs or T cells enriched from blood (not recorded which).

CDR3 amino acids: CATRGPGQPQHF. The DNA of the CDR3 is TGTGCCACCAGGGGGCCTGGGCAGCCCCAGCATTTT. The V call is TRBV6-5, the J call TRBJ1-5, with 8 positions matching TRBD1. CDR3 length: 12 amino acids. Germline V gives CDR1 MNHEY, CDR2 SVGAGI. With 10 bases clipped from V and 7 bases from J, the junction kept 6 bases outside the gene matches.